The rows below give T cell receptor beta chains drawn from one sample of a study of identifying expanded T cells in peripheral blood. Measured with immunoSEQ multiplex PCR; TCRdb has only the in-frame clones, and not every one. The table includes roughly 100,000 clones, 88% detected once. The sample taken for sequencing was blood. The receptors here all came from a person aged 18 to 75 in good health. CDR3s leave out the opening cysteine and the closing phenylalanine or tryptophan. D genes are given only for firm matches. Not all rows give a size; the values are once, few, many and, for expanded clones, a class.

CDR3: ASSELSRGAYGYT
size: once
length: 13
J: TRBJ1-2
D: -
V: TRBV2

CDR3: ASSLGNAVTNTEAF
size: -
length: 14
J: TRBJ1-1
D: -
V: TRBV5-1

CDR3: ASSKGLAGSRDEQY
size: few
length: 14
J: TRBJ2-7
D: TRBD2
V: TRBV6-6

CDR3: ARRGGYT
size: -
length: 7
J: TRBJ1-2
D: -
V: TRBV21-1

CDR3: ASSEQTGRTGELF
size: -
length: 13
J: TRBJ2-2
D: TRBD1
V: TRBV2

CDR3: ASTERGAYEQY
size: -
length: 11
J: TRBJ2-7
D: TRBD2
V: TRBV19

CDR3: ASSPRDSNSPLH
size: -
length: 12
J: TRBJ1-6
D: TRBD1
V: TRBV6-6

CDR3: ASSSDAGNTIY
size: -
length: 11
J: TRBJ1-3
D: -
V: TRBV6-1

CDR3: ASTPRWASGNTIY
size: -
length: 13
J: TRBJ1-3
D: -
V: TRBV28

CDR3: ASSLGARGNQPQH
size: few
length: 13
J: TRBJ1-5
D: -
V: TRBV6-5